These 19 T cell receptor beta chains were sequenced from one sample in a study of CD8+CD57+ T cells in acquired aplastic anemia (dated by TCRdb to between 2018 and 2020). TCRdb lists the instrument as Illumina HiSeq 2000. Genomic DNA served as template for TCR beta VDJ combination and CDR3 sequence profiling. In TCRdb, the public reads were trimmed at Q25 with fastp and aligned with MiXCR, with productive beta chains retained. Entries that share a CDR3 protein sequence are merged under the most common genes and DNA. The sample table contains a few hundred thousand distinct CDR3 sequences; only one count was recorded for about two thirds of them. 4% of the sample goes to the ten largest clones. Input material: sorted CD4+, CD8+, or CD8+CD57+ T cells (not recorded which) from PBMCs. These receptors came from a human donor in good health, serving as a control.

The chain recombines TRBV11-3 with TRBJ2-3; the D gene is possibly TRBD2 (6 bases). V was trimmed by 5 bases and J by 3 bases, leaving 15 bases between them. Germline CDR1 is SGHNT and CDR2 is YENEEA. The CDR3 has 15 amino acids. CDR3 DNA sequence: TGTGCCAGCAGCGTGAGGCGGGGCCTAACAGATACGCAGTATTTT. Protein product: CASSVRRGLTDTQYF.

Worth noting for this clonotype: One end of the junction does not line up with germline, which may come from a read error. The CDR3 DNA is TGCGCCAGCAGCCACGGCAATATGGACTTTCACACAGAAGCGCAGTATTTT. Residues: CASSHGNMDFHTEAQYF. The V and J genes are TRBV2 and TRBJ2-3; D may be TRBD2 (5 bases). The V gene's germline CDR1 is SNHLY and CDR2 FYNNEI. CDR3 size: 17 residues.

The chain employs TRBV9 and TRBJ1-6; weak D call: TRBD1 (6 bases). Germline assignment: CDR1 SGDLS and CDR2 YYNGEE. The CDR3 consists of 13 residues. The V and J ends lost 3 bases and 18 bases respectively, with 19 bases between them. In DNA form, the CDR3 reads TGTGCCAGCAGCGACAAACAGGGTTCGCCCACCCACTTT. It translates to CASSDKQGSPTHF.

The table lists this clonotype with a count of one. At one boundary the junction diverges from the germline segment, which might be a read error. This rearrangement joins TRBV20-1 to TRBJ2-7; D not certain. Germline CDR1 is DFQATT and CDR2 is SNEGSKA (reference sequence). The CDR3 spans 13 residues. The CDR3 DNA reads TGCGGTGCTAGAGGCCCGAGGCGCTGCGAGCAGTACTTC. This gives the protein CGARGPRRCEQYF.

Points on this clonotype: At one end, the junction sequence differs from germline, possibly due to a read error. The V call is TRBV7-8, the J call TRBJ1-5; no clear D. The CDR3 has 13 amino acids. Germline assignment: CDR1 SGHVS and CDR2 FQNEAQ. The CDR3 spells CASSLQSTQPQHF. The CDR3 nucleotides read TGTGCCAGCAGCTTACAGAGCACTCAGCCCCAGCATTTT. The full variable domain, in which reference TRBV7-8 and TRBJ1-5 provide the parts outside the CDR3, is GAGVSQSPRYKVAKRGQDVALRCDPISGHVSLFWYQQALGQGPEFLTYFQNEAQLDKSGLPSDRFFAERPEGSVSTLKIQRTQQEDSAVYLCASSLQSTQPQHFGDGTRLSIL.

Only one count was recorded for this clonotype. An end of the junction does not agree with germline; a read error may underlie this. The chain is built from TRBV7-6 and TRBJ2-7; D perhaps matches TRBD2 (5 bases). Germline lookup yields CDR1 SGHVS and CDR2 FNYEAQ. This CDR3 is built from 13 residues. In DNA, the CDR3 is TGTGCCAGCAGCCGCCACACGGGGTATGAAAAACTGTTT. Residues: CASSRHTGYEKLF.

About this clonotype itself: The final CDR3 position lacks the conserved phenylalanine or tryptophan, pointing to a likely read error. The DNA is left out, because the CDR3 cannot be placed on it with certainty; the CDR3 is given as TCRdb lists it. The V call is TRBV7-2, the J call TRBJ2-2; whether TRBD1, the table's D call, matches the DNA was not checked. Germline V gene sequence: CDR1 SGHTA, CDR2 FQGNSA. The length of the CDR3 is 15 amino acids, counting both ends. Here the CDR3 reads CASSGQGARNGELFS.

This clonotype occurred many times. The chain carries TRBV15 and TRBJ2-1; 10 bases align to TRBD2. CDR3 length equals 17 residues. Germline V gene data show CDR1 as LNHNV and CDR2 as YYDKDF (reference sequence). Losses at the gene ends were 0 bases for V and 6 bases for J; bases not matched to a gene: 8. The CDR3 spells CATSRDGTSGVVNEQFF. The CDR3 bases are TGTGCCACCAGCAGAGATGGCACTAGCGGGGTGGTCAATGAGCAGTTCTTC.

Concerning this clonotype itself: The conserved phenylalanine or tryptophan normally closing the CDR3 is absent here, so this likely arose from a read error. The J gene is TRBJ1-3, the V gene TRBV19; no clear D. Germline-derived CDR1 and CDR2 are LNHDA and SQIVND (reference sequence). The CDR3 length is 14 residues. V lost 5 bases and J lost 0, with 8 bases in between. CDR3 in amino acids: CASSLINSGNTIYC. The CDR3 DNA sequence: TGTGCCAGTAGTCTCATCAACTCTGGAAACACCATATATTGT.

Worth noting for this clonotype: A much larger clone sits a single nucleotide away, making a read error possible. V is TRBV5-1 and J is TRBJ2-3, with D possibly TRBD2 on 5 matching bases. CDR3 length: 16 residues. Trimming took off 4 bases at V and 3 bases at J, with 18 bases between the two ends. In germline, CDR1 is SGHRS, CDR2 YFSETQ. CDR3 nucleotide sequence: TGCGCCAGCAGCCGACGGGGTCAAACCGGGACAGATACGCAGTATTTT. Translated, it gives CASSRRGQTGTDTQYF.

CDR3 residues: CASSLPGTNEKLFF. CDR3 DNA: TGTGCCAGCAGCCTGCCGGGGACAAATGAAAAACTGTTTTTT. This chain connects TRBV3-1 to TRBJ1-4, with D possibly being TRBD1 (6 bases). V lost 4 bases and J 5 bases, leaving 11 bases between the germline ends. Looked up from germline, CDR1 is LGHDT and CDR2 is YNNKEL (reference sequence). The CDR3 totals 14 residues.

This clonotype has only one observation. The chain has TRBV6-1 and TRBJ2-3; TRBD2 might be the D (6 bases). Germline lookup yields CDR1 MNHNS and CDR2 SASEGT. V dropped 6 bases and J dropped 2 bases, with 12 bases sitting between them. This CDR3 comprises 14 residues. The CDR3 DNA reads as TGTGCCAGCAGGACGGGAGATACCACAGATACGCAGTATTTT. As protein: CASRTGDTTDTQYF.

This clonotype was counted at least ten times. The chain couples TRBV29-1 to TRBJ1-2; a possible D gene is TRBD1 (5 bases). This CDR3 region has 13 residues. V gave up 0 bases and J gave up 6 bases, with 11 bases separating them. Germline V CDR1 and CDR2: SQVTM, ANQGSEA. The chain's CDR3 is CSVEDPGYNGYTF. DNA for the CDR3: TGCAGCGTTGAAGACCCAGGGTACAATGGCTACACCTTC.

There are many counts of this clonotype. This chain uses TRBV12-3 or TRBV12-4 with TRBJ1-3; D not resolved. V gave up 3 bases and J gave up 4 bases, with 7 bases separating them. The length of the CDR3 is 13 residues. CDR3 in amino acids: CASSFALGNTIYF. Here the CDR3 DNA reads TGTGCCAGCAGTTTTGCTTTAGGAAACACCATATATTTT.

This clonotype came up a few times. V usage is TRBV30 and J usage is TRBJ2-1; 11 nucleotides line up with TRBD2. The CDR3 is made up of 14 amino acids. V lost 0 bases to trimming and J lost 8 bases; unmatched junction nucleotides: 3. The germline V gene encodes CDR1 GTSNPN and CDR2 SVGIG (reference sequence). CDR3: CAWSVLAGGYEQFF. CDR3 nucleotides: TGTGCCTGGAGTGTCCTAGCGGGGGGTTATGAGCAGTTCTTC.

This clonotype has only a few counts. This chain connects TRBV9 to TRBJ2-1; perhaps TRBD2 as D (6 bases). Per germline, CDR1 SGDLS and CDR2 YYNGEE. The ends were cut back, 4 bases at V and 7 bases at J, with 33 bases in the middle. This CDR3 is 20 amino acids long. CDR3 amino acids: CASSQDSRRSGGLAGNEQFF. CDR3 nucleotide sequence: TGTGCCAGCAGCCAAGATTCTCGGCGTAGCGGCGGCCTTGCTGGAAATGAGCAGTTCTTC.

Comments on this clonotype: The conserved phenylalanine or tryptophan is not found at the CDR3 terminus, so this likely reflects a read error. The DNA is left out, because the CDR3 cannot be placed on it with certainty; the CDR3 is given as TCRdb lists it. This rearrangement joins TRBV7-2 to TRBJ1-2; the table's D gene call, TRBD1, was not cross checked with the DNA. Germline V CDR1 and CDR2: SGHTA, FQGNSA. The CDR3 length equals 13 residues, ends included. The chain's CDR3 is CASRLWADCSTEV.

As regards this clonotype: One end of the junction does not line up with germline, which may come from a read error. V and J are TRBV29-1 and TRBJ1-2; TRBD1 might be the D (6 bases). In germline, CDR1 is SQVTM, CDR2 ANQGSEA. The CDR3 has 13 amino acids. In DNA, the CDR3 is TGCAGCGTTGACAGGACAGAAACCTATGGCTGCACCTTC. Protein product: CSVDRTETYGCTF.

This rearrangement joins TRBV7-9 to TRBJ2-3; maybe TRBD1 (5 bases). The CDR3 is 14 residues long. Germline values: CDR1 SEHNR, CDR2 FQNEAQ (reference sequence). Deletions cut 4 bases from V and 12 bases from J, with 20 bases between. The DNA of the CDR3 is TGTGCCAGCAGCTCCAACAGGTACACTGATCCCCAGTATTTT. Its protein is CASSSNRYTDPQYF.